This T cell receptor (beta chain) was captured in a study of identifying expanded T cells in peripheral blood. No infections or other immune events were documented during collection. Findings and limits, study-wide: Over around two and four weeks, about 15 and 19 clones changed, versus 1.2 between replicates. Variance in clone template counts between two-week samples significantly increased with total template count across all healthy donors.

Details on this clone: What it binds is not known.

The J segment lost 1 base and the V segment lost 4 bases, leaving 4 bases of the junction unmatched. This CDR3 contains 15 residues. CDR1 SSHAT and CDR2 FNYEAQ come from the germline V gene (reference sequence). Sequencing was performed with immunoSEQ multiplex PCR; in TCRdb, only in-frame clones are kept and a portion is missing. This sample has 75,000 to 95,000 clones, with 80% to 90% found just once. The V gene is TRBV7-7, the J gene TRBJ2-5; 9 nucleotides line up with TRBD2. This TCR came from a person between 18 and 75 years old in good health. What was sequenced was blood. The CDR3 reads CASSSLAGPQETQYF. CDR3 sequence (DNA): TGTGCCAGCAGCTCTCTAGCGGGGCCCCAAGAGACCCAGTACTTC.